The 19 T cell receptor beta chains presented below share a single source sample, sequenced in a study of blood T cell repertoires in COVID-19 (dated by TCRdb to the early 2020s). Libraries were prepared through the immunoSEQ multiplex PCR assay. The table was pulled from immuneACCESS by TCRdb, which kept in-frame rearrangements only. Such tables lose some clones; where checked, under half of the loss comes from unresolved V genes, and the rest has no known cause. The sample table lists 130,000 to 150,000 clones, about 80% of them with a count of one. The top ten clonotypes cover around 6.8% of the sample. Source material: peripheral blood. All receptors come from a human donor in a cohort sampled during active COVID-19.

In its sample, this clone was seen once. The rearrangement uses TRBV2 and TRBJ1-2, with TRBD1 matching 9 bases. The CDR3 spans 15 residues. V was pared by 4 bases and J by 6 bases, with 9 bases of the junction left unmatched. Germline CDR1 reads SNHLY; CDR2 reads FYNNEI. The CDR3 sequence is CASSVYRGTGNGYTF. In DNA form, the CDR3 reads TGTGCCAGCAGTGTATACCGAGGGACAGGGAATGGCTACACCTTC.

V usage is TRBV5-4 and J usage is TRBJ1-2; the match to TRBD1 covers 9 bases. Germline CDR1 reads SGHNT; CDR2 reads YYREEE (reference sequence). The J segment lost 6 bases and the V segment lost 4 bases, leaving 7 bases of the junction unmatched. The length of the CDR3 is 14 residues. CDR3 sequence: CASSRETGGNGYTF. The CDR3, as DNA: TGTGCCAGCAGCCGAGAGACAGGGGGGAATGGCTACACCTTC. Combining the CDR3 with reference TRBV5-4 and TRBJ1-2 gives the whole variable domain ETGVTQSPTHLIKTRGQQVTLRCSSQSGHNTVSWYQQALGQGPQFIFQYYREEENGRGNFPPRFSGLQFPNYSSELNVNALELDDSALYLCASSRETGGNGYTFGSGTRLTVV.

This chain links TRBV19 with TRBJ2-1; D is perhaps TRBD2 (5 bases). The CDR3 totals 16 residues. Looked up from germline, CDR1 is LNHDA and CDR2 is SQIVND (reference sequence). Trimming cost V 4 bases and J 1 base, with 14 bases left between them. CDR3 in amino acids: CASSSRSGASYNEQFF. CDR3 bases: TGTGCCAGTAGTAGTAGAAGCGGAGCGTCCTACAATGAGCAGTTCTTC.

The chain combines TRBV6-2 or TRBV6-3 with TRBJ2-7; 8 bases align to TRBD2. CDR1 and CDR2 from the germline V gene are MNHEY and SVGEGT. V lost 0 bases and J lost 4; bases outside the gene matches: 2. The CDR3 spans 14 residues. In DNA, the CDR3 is TGTGCCAGCAGTTACTCCACTAGCGGTTACGAGCAGTACTTC. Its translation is CASSYSTSGYEQYF.

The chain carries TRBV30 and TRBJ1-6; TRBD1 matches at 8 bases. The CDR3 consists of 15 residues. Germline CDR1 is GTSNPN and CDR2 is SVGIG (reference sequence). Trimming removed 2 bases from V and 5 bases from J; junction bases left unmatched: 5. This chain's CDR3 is CAWSIGQGNNSPLHF. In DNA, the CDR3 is TGTGCCTGGAGTATCGGACAGGGAAATAATTCACCCCTCCACTTT. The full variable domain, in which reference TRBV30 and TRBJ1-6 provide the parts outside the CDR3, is SQTIHQWPATLVQPVGSPLSLECTVEGTSNPNLYWYRQAAGRGLQLLFYSVGIGQISSEVPQNLSASRPQDRQFILSSKKLLLSDSGFYLCAWSIGQGNNSPLHFGNGTRLTVT.

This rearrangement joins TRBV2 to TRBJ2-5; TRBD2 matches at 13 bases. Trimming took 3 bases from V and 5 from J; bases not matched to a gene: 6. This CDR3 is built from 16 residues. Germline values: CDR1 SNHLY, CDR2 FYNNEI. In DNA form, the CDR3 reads TGTGCCAGCAGTGACCTACTAGCGGGGGGGCGGGAGACCCAGTACTTC. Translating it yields CASSDLLAGGRETQYF.

CDR3 DNA: TGTGCCAGCAGCTTGGCCGGAGGGAGCTCCTACGAGCAGTACTTC. This codes for CASSLAGGSSYEQYF. The chain links TRBV5-4 to TRBJ2-7; tentative D call: TRBD2 (6 bases). This CDR3 has 15 amino acids. Germline-derived CDR1 and CDR2 are SGHNT and YYREEE (reference sequence). Trimming pared 0 bases from V and 0 bases from J, leaving 10 bases between.

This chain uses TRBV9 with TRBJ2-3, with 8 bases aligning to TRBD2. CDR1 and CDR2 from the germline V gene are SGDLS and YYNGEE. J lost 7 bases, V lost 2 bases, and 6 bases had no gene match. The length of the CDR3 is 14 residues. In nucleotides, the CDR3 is TGTGCCAGCAGCGTCGGGGGGGGCTGGAATACGCAGTATTTT. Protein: CASSVGGGWNTQYF.

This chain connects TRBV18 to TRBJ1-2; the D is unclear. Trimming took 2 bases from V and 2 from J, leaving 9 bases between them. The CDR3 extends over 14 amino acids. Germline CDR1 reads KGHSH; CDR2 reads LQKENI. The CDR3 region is CASSPARTNYGYTF. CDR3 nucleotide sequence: TGTGCCAGCTCACCAGCCAGAACAAACTATGGCTACACCTTC. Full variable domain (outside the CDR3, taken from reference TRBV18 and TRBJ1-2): NAGVMQNPRHLVRRRGQEARLRCSPMKGHSHVYWYRQLPEEGLKFMVYLQKENIIDESGMPKERFSAEFPKEGPSILRIQQVVRGDSAAYFCASSPARTNYGYTFGSGTRLTVV.

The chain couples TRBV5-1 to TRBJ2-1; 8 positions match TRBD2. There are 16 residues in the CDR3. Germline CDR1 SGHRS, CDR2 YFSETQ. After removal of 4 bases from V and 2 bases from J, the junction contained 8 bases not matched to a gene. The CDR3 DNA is TGCGCCAGCAGCAACCCGGGACTAGGAACCTACAATGAGCAGTTCTTC. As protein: CASSNPGLGTYNEQFF.

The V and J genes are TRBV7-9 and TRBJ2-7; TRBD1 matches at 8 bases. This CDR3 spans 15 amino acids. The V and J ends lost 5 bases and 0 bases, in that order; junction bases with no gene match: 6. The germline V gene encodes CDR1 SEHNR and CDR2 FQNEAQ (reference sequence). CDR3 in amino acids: CASSPGGQSSYEQYF. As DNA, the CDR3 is TGTGCCAGCAGCCCAGGGGGCCAGAGCTCCTACGAGCAGTACTTC.

The CDR3 region has the DNA TGTGCCAGCAGCGTGACAGGGGGGATCACTGAAGCTTTCTTT. Protein sequence: CASSVTGGITEAFF. The chain uses TRBV7-2 and TRBJ1-1; 9 bases match TRBD1. V lost 5 bases, J lost 4 bases, and 5 bases stayed unmatched. The CDR3 consists of 14 residues. From germline, CDR1 is SGHTA and CDR2 FQGNSA.

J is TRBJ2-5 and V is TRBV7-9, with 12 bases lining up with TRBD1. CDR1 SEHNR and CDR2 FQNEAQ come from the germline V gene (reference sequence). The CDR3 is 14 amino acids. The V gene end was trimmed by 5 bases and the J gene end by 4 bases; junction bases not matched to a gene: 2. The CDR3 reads CASSGTGGGETQYF. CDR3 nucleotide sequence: TGTGCCAGCAGCGGGACAGGGGGCGGAGAGACCCAGTACTTC.

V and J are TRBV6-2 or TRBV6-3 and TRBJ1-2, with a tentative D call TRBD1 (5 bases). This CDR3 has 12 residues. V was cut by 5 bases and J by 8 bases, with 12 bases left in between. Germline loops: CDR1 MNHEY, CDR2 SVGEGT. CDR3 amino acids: CASSPQGRGYTF. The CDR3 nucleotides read TGTGCCAGCAGTCCCCAGGGTCGGGGCTACACCTTC.

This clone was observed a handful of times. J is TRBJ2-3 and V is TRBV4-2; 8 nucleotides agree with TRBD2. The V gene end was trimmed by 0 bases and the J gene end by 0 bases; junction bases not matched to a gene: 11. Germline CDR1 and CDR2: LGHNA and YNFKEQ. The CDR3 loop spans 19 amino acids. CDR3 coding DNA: TGTGCCAGCAGCCAAGATGGGGCGGGGGGACCAACAAGCACAGATACGCAGTATTTT. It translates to CASSQDGAGGPTSTDTQYF.

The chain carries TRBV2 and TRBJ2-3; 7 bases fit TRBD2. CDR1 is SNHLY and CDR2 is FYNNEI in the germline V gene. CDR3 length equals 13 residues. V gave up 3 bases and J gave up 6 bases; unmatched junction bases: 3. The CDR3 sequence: CASSEGRGDTQYF. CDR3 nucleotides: TGTGCCAGCAGTGAGGGGCGGGGGGATACGCAGTATTTT.

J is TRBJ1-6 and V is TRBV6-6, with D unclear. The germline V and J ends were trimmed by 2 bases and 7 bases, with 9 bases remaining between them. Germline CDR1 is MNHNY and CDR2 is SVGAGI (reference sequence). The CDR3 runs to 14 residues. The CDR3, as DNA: TGTGCCAGCAGTTACAGATCACAGAATTCACCCCTCCACTTT. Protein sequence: CASSYRSQNSPLHF.

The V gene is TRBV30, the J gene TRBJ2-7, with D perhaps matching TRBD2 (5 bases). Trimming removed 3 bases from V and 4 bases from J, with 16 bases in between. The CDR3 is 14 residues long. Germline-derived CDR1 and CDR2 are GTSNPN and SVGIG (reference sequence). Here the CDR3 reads CAWRDSSATYEQYF. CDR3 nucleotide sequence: TGTGCCTGGAGGGACTCCTCCGCGACTTACGAGCAGTACTTC.

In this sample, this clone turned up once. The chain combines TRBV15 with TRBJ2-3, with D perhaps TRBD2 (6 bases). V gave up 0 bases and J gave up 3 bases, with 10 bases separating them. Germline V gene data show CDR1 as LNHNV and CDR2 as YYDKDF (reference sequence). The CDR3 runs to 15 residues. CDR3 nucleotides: TGTGCCACCAGCAGAGACGGCGGGGCTACAGATACGCAGTATTTT. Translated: CATSRDGGATDTQYF.